This is a list of T cell receptor beta chains from one sample in a study of spatial heterogeneity in lung cancer. TCRdb reprocessed the 5' RACE reads with MiXCR, giving one entry per CDR3 protein. The repertoire includes 39,000 or so distinct CDR3 sequences, 3.1% of them detected once, and around 36% sits in the top ten. The starting material was normal lung tissue next to the tumor, obtained at surgery. The source is a male donor with early-stage non-small cell lung cancer. The conserved cysteine and the conserved F or W are not part of the CDR3 here. The D gene is left open where the match is weak.

TRBV3-1	TRBD1	TRBJ2-7	13	ASSPSQGAMLVQY
TRBV4-2	TRBD2	TRBJ2-3	16	ASSQPPGLAGLSDTQY
TRBV6-1	TRBD1	TRBJ1-5	10	ASSEQTGVKH
TRBV7-9	.	TRBJ2-7	11	ASSFGRTNEQY
TRBV28	.	TRBJ2-7	13	ASGRGDLTSGEQY
TRBV7-8	TRBD2	TRBJ2-3	13	ASRGTSVESDTQY
TRBV6-2/TRBV6-3	.	TRBJ2-2	10	ASTRPNGELF
TRBV6-6	TRBD2	TRBJ2-5	16	ASSYDAQTSGRRETQY
TRBV6-5	.	TRBJ1-2	11	ASGRGGDYGYT
TRBV30	TRBD2	TRBJ2-1	12	AWNRAGAARSQF
TRBV6-6	.	TRBJ1-2	13	ASSPPRSLSYGYT
TRBV4-2	.	TRBJ2-6	15	ASSQVQTGSGANVLT
TRBV7-9	.	TRBJ1-6	12	ASRADSYNSPLH
TRBV5-6	.	TRBJ2-3	11	ASGQQVTDTQY
TRBV7-9	.	TRBJ1-1	11	ASSLTGGPEAF
TRBV20-1	TRBD2	TRBJ2-7	11	SALGGSSYEQY
TRBV6-5	.	TRBJ2-7	12	ASSRTTREYEQY
TRBV29-1	TRBD2	TRBJ2-1	11	SVELAGAALEF
TRBV5-1	TRBD1	TRBJ2-7	12	ASYPGTGLYEQY
TRBV4-2	.	TRBJ2-3	17	ASSQDQGRRRTSTDTQY
TRBV12-3/TRBV12-4	.	TRBJ2-7	12	ASSLVGRRYEQY
TRBV2	.	TRBJ2-1	8	ASSELEQF
TRBV5-1	TRBD2	TRBJ2-7	11	ASSLAGEYEQY
TRBV23-1	.	TRBJ2-6	14	ARNRQAFSGANVLT
TRBV6-2/TRBV6-3	.	TRBJ2-1	14	ASSPLRDGPYNEQF
TRBV2	TRBD2	TRBJ2-7	12	ASSPTSVNYEQY
TRBV6-2/TRBV6-3	.	TRBJ2-2	14	ASSYSTGYRTGELF
TRBV7-2	.	TRBJ1-6	11	ASSPLLDSPLH
TRBV18	TRBD1	TRBJ2-7	12	ASSYQGDTYEQY